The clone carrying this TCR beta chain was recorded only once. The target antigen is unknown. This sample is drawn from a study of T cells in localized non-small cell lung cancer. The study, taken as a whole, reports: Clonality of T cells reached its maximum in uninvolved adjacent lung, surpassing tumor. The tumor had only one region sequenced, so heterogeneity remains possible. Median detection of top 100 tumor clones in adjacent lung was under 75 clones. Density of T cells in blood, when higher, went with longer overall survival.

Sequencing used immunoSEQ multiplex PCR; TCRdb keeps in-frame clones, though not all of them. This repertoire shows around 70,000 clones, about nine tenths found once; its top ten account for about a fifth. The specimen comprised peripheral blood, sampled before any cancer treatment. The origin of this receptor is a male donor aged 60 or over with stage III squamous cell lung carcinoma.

The CDR3 DNA sequence: TGTGCCTGGAGTACAGGGGGCGGTTACAATGAGCAGTTCTTC. As protein: CAWSTGGGYNEQFF. The rearrangement joins TRBV30 to TRBJ2-1; TRBD1 matches 9 bases. Germline CDR1 reads GTSNPN; CDR2 reads SVGIG (reference sequence). The V and J ends lost 2 bases and 4 bases, in that order; junction bases with no gene match: 3. The CDR3 covers 14 residues.